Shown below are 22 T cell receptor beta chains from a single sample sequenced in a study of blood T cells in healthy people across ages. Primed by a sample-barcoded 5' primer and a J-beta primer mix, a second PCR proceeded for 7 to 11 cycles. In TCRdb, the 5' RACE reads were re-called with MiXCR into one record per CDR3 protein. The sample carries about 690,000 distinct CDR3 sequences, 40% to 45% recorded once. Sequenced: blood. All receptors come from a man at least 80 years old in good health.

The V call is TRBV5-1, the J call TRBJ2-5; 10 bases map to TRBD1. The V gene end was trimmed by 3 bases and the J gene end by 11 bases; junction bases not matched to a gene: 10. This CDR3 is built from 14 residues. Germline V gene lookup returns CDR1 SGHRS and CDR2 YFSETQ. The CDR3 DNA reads TGCGCCAGCAGCTCTAGACAGGGGGCGGGGGAGCAGTACTTC. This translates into CASSSRQGAGEQYF.

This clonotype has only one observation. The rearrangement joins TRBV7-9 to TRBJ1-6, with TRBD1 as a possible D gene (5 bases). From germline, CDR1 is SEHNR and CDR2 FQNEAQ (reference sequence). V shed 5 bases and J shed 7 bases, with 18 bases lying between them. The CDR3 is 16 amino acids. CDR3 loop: CASSPRQSPQNSPLHF. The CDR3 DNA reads TGTGCCAGCAGCCCTAGACAGAGCCCACAAAATTCACCCCTCCACTTT.

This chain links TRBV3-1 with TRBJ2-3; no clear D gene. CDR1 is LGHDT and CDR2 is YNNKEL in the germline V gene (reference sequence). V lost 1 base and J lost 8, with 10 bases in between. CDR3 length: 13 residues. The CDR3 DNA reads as TGTGCCAGCAGCCAAGGCTCCTCTGGTACGCAGTATTTT. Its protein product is CASSQGSSGTQYF.

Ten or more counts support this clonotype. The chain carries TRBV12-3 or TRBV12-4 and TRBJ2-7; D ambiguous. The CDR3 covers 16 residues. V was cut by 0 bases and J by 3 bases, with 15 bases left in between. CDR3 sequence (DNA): TGTGCCAGCAGTTTAGCGCACCAAGACACACGCTACGAGCAGTACTTC. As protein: CASSLAHQDTRYEQYF.

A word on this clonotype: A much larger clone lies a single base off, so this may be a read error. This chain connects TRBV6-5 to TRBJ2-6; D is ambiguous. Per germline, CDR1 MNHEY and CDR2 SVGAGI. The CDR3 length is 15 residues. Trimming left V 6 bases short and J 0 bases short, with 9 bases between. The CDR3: CASSRTASGANVLTF. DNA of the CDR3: TGTGCCAGCAGCCGGACCGCCTCTGGGGCCAACGTCCTGACTTTC.

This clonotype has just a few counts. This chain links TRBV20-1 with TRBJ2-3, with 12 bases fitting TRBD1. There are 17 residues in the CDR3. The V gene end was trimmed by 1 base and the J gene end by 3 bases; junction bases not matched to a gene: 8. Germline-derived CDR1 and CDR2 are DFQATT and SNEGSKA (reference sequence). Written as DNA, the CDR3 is TGCAGTGCTAGAGGGGGGACAGGGGGCCTATTTACAGATACGCAGTATTTT. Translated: CSARGGTGGLFTDTQYF.

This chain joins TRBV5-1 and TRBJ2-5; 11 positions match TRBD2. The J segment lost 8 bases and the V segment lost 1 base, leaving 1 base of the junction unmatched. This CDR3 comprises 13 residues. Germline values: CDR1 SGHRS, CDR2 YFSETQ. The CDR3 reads CASSLTSGGTQYF. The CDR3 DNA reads TGCGCCAGCAGCTTGACTAGCGGGGGAACCCAGTACTTC. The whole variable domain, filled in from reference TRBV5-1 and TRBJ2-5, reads KAGVTQTPRYLIKTRGQQVTLSCSPISGHRSVSWYQQTPGQGLQFLFEYFSETQRNKGNFPGRFSGRQFSNSRSEMNVSTLELGDSALYLCASSLTSGGTQYFGPGTRLLVL.

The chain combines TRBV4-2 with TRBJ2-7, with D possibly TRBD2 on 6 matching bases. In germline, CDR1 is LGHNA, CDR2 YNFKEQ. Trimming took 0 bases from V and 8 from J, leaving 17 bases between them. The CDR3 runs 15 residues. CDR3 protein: CASSQDRTGVGQQYF. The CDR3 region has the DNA TGTGCCAGCAGCCAAGATAGGACGGGAGTGGGCCAGCAGTACTTC.

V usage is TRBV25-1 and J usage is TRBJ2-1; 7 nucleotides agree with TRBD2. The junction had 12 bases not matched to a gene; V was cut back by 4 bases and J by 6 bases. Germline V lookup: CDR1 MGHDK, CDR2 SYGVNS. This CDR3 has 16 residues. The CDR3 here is CASSGVGGGKFNEQFF. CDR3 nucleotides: TGTGCCAGCAGTGGAGTTGGCGGGGGAAAATTCAATGAGCAGTTCTTC.

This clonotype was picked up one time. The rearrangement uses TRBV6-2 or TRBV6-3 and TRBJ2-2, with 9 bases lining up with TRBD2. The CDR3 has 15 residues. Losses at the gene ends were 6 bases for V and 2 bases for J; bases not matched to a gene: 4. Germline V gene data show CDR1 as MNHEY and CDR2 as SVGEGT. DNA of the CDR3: TGTGCCAGCAGCGATAGCGGGAGAAACACCGGGGAGCTGTTTTTT. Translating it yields CASSDSGRNTGELFF.

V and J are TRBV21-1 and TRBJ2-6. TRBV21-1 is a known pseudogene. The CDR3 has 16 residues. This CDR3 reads CASSKVQTSGANVLTF. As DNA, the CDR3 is TGTGCCAGCAGCAAAGTGCAGACATCTGGGGCCAACGTCCTGACTTTC.

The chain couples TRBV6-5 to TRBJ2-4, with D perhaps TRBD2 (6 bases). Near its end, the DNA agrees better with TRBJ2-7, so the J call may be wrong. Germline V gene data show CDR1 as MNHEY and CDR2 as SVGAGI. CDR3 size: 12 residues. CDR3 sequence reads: CASSFRGNEQYF. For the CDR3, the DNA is TGTGCCAGCAGTTTTCGGGGGAACGAGCAGTACTTC.

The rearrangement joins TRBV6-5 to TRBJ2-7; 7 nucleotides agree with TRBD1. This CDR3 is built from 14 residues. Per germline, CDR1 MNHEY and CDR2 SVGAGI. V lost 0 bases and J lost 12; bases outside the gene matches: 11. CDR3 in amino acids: CASSYSKTGSFWYF. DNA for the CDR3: TGTGCCAGCAGTTACTCGAAGACAGGGTCCTTTTGGTACTTC.

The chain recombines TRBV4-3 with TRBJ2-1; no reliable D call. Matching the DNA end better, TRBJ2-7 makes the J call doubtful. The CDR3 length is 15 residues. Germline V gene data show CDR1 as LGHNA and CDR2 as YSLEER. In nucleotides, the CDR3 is TGCGCCAGCAGCCAGAGGACCAACCCCTTAGATGAGCAGTACTTC. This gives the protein CASSQRTNPLDEQYF.

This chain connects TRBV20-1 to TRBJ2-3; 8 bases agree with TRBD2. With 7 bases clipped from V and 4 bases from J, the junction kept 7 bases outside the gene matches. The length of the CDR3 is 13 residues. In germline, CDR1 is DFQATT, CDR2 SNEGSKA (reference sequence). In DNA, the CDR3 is TGCAGTGTTATTTTGACTAGCGCAGATACGCAGTATTTT. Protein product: CSVILTSADTQYF.

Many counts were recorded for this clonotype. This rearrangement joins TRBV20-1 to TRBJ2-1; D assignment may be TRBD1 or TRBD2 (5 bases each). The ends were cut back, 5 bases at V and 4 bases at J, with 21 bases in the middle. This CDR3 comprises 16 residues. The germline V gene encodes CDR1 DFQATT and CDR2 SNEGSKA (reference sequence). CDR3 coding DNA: TGCAGTGCTGAGCCTCCGGGACCAACGGCATACAATGAGCAGTTCTTC. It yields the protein CSAEPPGPTAYNEQFF.

CDR3 sequence: CSALHASFSLWSPLHF. In nucleotides, the CDR3 is TGCAGTGCTCTACATGCTAGTTTTTCGTTGTGGTCACCCCTCCACTTT. The chain is built from TRBV20-1 and TRBJ1-6; D remains ambiguous. V was clipped by 5 bases and J by 10 bases, with 24 bases between them. This CDR3 is 16 amino acids long. Germline loops: CDR1 DFQATT, CDR2 SNEGSKA (reference sequence).

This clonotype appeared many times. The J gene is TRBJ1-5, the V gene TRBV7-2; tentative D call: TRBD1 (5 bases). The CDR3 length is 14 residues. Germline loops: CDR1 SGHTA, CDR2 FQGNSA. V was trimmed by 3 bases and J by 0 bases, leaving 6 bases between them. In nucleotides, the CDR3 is TGTGCCAGCAGCTTCGACAGTAGCAATCAGCCCCAGCATTTT. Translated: CASSFDSSNQPQHF. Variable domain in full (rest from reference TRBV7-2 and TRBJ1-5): GAGVSQSPSNKVTEKGKDVELRCDPISGHTALYWYRQSLGQGLEFLIYFQGNSAPDKSGLPSDRFSAERTGGSVSTLTIQRTQQEDSAVYLCASSFDSSNQPQHFGDGTRLSIL.

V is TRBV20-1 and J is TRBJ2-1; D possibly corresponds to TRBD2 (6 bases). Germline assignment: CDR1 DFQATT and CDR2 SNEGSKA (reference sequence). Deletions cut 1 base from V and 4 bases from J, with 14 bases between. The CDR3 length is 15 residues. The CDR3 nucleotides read TGCAGTGCTAGAGCCGGCGGGGAAACTTACAATGAGCAGTTCTTC. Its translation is CSARAGGETYNEQFF.

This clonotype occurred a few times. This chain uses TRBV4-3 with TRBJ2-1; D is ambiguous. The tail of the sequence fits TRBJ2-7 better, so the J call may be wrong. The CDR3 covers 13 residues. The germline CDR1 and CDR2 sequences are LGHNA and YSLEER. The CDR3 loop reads CASSQDRVNEQYF. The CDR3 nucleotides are TGCGCCAGCAGCCAAGATCGAGTTAATGAGCAGTACTTC.

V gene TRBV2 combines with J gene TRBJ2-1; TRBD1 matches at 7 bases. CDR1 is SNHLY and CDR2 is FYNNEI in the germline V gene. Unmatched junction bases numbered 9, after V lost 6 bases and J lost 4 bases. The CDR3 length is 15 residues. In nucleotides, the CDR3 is TGTGCCAGCAGCGCCGGGACAGCGTATTACAATGAGCAGTTCTTC. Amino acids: CASSAGTAYYNEQFF.

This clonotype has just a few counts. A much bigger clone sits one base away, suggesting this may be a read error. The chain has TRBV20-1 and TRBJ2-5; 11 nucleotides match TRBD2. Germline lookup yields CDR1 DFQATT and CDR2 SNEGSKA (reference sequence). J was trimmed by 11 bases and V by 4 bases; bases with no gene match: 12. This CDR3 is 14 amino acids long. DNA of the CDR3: TGCAGTGCTAACCTAGCGGGGGGACCCAATGAGCAGTACTTC. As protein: CSANLAGGPNEQYF.